This T cell receptor beta chain was profiled in a study of blood T cell repertoires in COVID-19. Study-level information: Italy, Spain and the United States were the sources of the convalescent and acute COVID-19 samples.

This CDR3 is built from 15 residues. CDR1 is SGHKS, CDR2 YYEKEE, per germline (reference sequence). Unmatched junction bases numbered 6, after V lost 0 bases and J lost 5 bases. Assay: immunoSEQ multiplex PCR; the TCRdb copy retains only in-frame clones and omits some. The profile shows around 250,000 clones, roughly 90% of them singletons. The sequenced material came from peripheral blood. V and J are TRBV5-5 and TRBJ2-7, with TRBD1 identical over 9 bases. The TCR sequence derives from an older woman with COVID-19, enrolled during active disease. CDR3 amino acids: CASSLDGTGTDEQYF. The CDR3 DNA sequence: TGTGCCAGCAGCTTGGACGGGACAGGGACCGACGAGCAGTACTTC.